A single sample is the source of the 10 T cell receptor beta chains below, sequenced in a study of blood T cell repertoires in COVID-19. The table came from immunoSEQ multiplex PCR; TCRdb's copy has only in-frame clones and leaves some out. The sample yields some 300,000 clones, just under 90% seen once. Material for sequencing was PBMCs or T cells enriched from blood (not recorded which). These receptors all come from a woman between 45 and 60 years old who had been exposed to COVID-19.

V gene TRBV10-3 combines with J gene TRBJ1-1; D call uncertain. The CDR3 contains 13 residues. V was clipped by 6 bases and J by 1 base, with 9 bases between them. Per germline, CDR1 ENHRY and CDR2 SYGVKD. The CDR3 sequence is CAISTATNTEAFF. The CDR3 nucleotides read TGTGCCATCAGCACAGCCACGAACACTGAAGCTTTCTTT.

As concerns this clone: One end of the junction does not line up with germline, which may come from a read error. The chain links TRBV5-5 to TRBJ2-7; D may be TRBD2 (6 bases). The germline V gene encodes CDR1 SGHKS and CDR2 YYEKEE (reference sequence). The CDR3 covers 14 residues. DNA of the CDR3: TGTGCCAGCAGCTTGGTCAGGGACTCCCACGAGCAGTACTTC. Protein product: CASSLVRDSHEQYF.

J is TRBJ1-1 and V is TRBV18; no reliable D call. The CDR3 is 13 residues long. Germline V gives CDR1 KGHSH, CDR2 LQKENI. Trimming took off 6 bases at V and 1 base at J, with 9 bases between the two ends. The CDR3 region is CASSQTANTEAFF. The DNA for the CDR3 is TGTGCCAGCTCCCAAACAGCGAACACTGAAGCTTTCTTT.

V and J are TRBV2 and TRBJ1-5; D is uncertain. From germline, CDR1 is SNHLY and CDR2 FYNNEI. The CDR3 covers 14 residues. V was trimmed by 4 bases and J by 2 bases, leaving 9 bases between them. This CDR3 reads CASSVEYGNQPQHF. In DNA form, the CDR3 reads TGTGCCAGCAGTGTCGAGTATGGCAATCAGCCCCAGCATTTT.

This clone was detected once. J is TRBJ1-1 and V is TRBV6-5; 7 bases match TRBD1. The CDR3 runs 15 residues. Germline V gene sequence: CDR1 MNHEY, CDR2 SVGAGI. Trimming removed 4 bases from V and 5 bases from J; junction bases left unmatched: 10. CDR3 sequence: CASSLEGQAGTEAFF. CDR3 coding DNA: TGTGCCAGCAGTTTGGAAGGACAGGCTGGAACTGAAGCTTTCTTT.

The chain carries TRBV30 and TRBJ1-3; D might be TRBD1 (5 bases). This CDR3 has 13 residues. V was clipped by 5 bases and J by 0 bases, with 8 bases between them. Germline CDR1 is GTSNPN and CDR2 is SVGIG (reference sequence). The CDR3 loop reads CAWDSLSGNTIYF. Written as DNA, the CDR3 is TGTGCCTGGGACAGCCTCTCTGGAAACACCATATATTTT.

DNA for the CDR3: TGTGCCAGCAGTACGGACAGGGCAGACAAAACAGGAAACACCATATATTTT. This sequence encodes CASSTDRADKTGNTIYF. This chain joins TRBV5-4 and TRBJ1-3; the match to TRBD1 covers 8 bases. The CDR3 sequence is 17 residues long. Germline values: CDR1 SGHNT, CDR2 YYREEE (reference sequence). Trimming took 5 bases from V and 4 from J; bases not matched to a gene: 14.

V gene TRBV19 combines with J gene TRBJ2-7, with 10 bases aligning to TRBD2. V trimming: 5 bases; J trimming: 8 bases; junction bases outside the gene matches: 18. This CDR3 region has 17 residues. CDR1 is LNHDA, CDR2 SQIVND, per germline (reference sequence). The CDR3, as DNA: TGTGCCAGTAGTGGAAACCCCCCCCCTAGCGGGGGCCGGCAGCAGTACTTC. This codes for CASSGNPPPSGGRQQYF.

This clone has ten or more counts. The V gene is TRBV27, the J gene TRBJ2-7; TRBD2 matches at 7 bases. V shed 8 bases, J shed 4 bases, and the junction held 14 bases outside the gene matches. Germline assignment: CDR1 MNHEY and CDR2 SMNVEV (reference sequence). The CDR3 contains 15 residues. This chain's CDR3 is CASSTGGGGWYEQYF. The CDR3 DNA is TGTGCCAGCTCGACTGGGGGGGGAGGGTGGTACGAGCAGTACTTC.

The gene calls are TRBV3-1 (or the pseudogene TRBV3-2) and TRBJ2-4; 7 nucleotides agree with TRBD2. V lost 2 bases to trimming and J lost 0 bases; unmatched junction nucleotides: 4. The CDR3 sequence is 16 residues long. Per the germline V gene, CDR1 is LGHDT and CDR2 is YNNKEL (reference sequence). The CDR3 DNA reads TGTGCCAGCAGCCAACCCGGGACTATAGCCAAAAACATTCAGTACTTC. Its translation: CASSQPGTIAKNIQYF.